These 6 T cell receptor beta chains originate from one sample sequenced in a study of human T cells and chemical hapten exposure. Time point meaning: patch test 2, 6 weeks after DPC sensitization. Treatment of the sample: therapeutic diphenylcyclopropenone sensitization with weekly scalp DPC. TCRdb analysed the RACE reads with MiXCR anew, one entry per CDR3 protein. The table has 96,000 or so distinct CDR3 sequences, 9.3% seen once; the top ten hold about 2%. Specimen: whole blood, collected in connection with sensitization to the hapten diphenylcyclopropenone (DPC). These receptors were taken from a woman aged 35 to 49 with alopecia areata. Some clones in this sample may be carry-over from other donors' samples.

The chain has TRBV7-2 and TRBJ1-2, with D hard to call. Trimming removed 1 base at V and 8 bases at J, with 8 bases between. Germline V gene data show CDR1 as SGHTA and CDR2 as FQGNSA. The CDR3 covers 12 residues. CDR3 nucleotides: TGTGCCAGCAGCTTAGAGGGATTCGGCTACACCTTC. It codes for CASSLEGFGYTF.

The rearrangement uses TRBV29-1 and TRBJ2-3; a possible D gene is TRBD2 (6 bases). The germline CDR1 and CDR2 sequences are SQVTM and ANQGSEA. V shed 7 bases and J shed 11 bases, with 13 bases lying between them. There are 10 residues in the CDR3. The DNA for the CDR3 is TGCAGCGCGGGGGACTCCCAGCAGTATTTT. This encodes CSAGDSQQYF.

The sample holds a few counts of this clonotype. The chain is built from TRBV28 and TRBJ2-3; perhaps D is TRBD1 or TRBD2 (5 bases each). V lost 7 bases and J lost 0, with 11 bases in between. This CDR3 has 14 residues. CDR1 and CDR2 (germline): MDHEN, SYDVKM. As DNA, the CDR3 is TGTGCCAGCATGAGGGGCTTCAGCACAGATACGCAGTATTTT. Translating gives CASMRGFSTDTQYF.

This clonotype has only a few counts. This rearrangement joins TRBV6-2 or TRBV6-3 to TRBJ2-2, with TRBD2 as a possible D gene (5 bases). Trimming shortened V by 5 bases and J by 4 bases, and 8 bases separated the two germline ends. Germline assignment: CDR1 MNHEY and CDR2 SVGEGT. The CDR3 is 13 amino acids. The DNA of the CDR3 is TGTGCCAGCAGTCCGGGATTCACCGGGGAGCTGTTTTTT. Its protein product is CASSPGFTGELFF.

The chain combines TRBV21-1 with TRBJ2-7; TRBD2 reflects the table's D call only, with no check against the DNA. TRBV21-1 is described as a pseudogene. There are 14 residues in the CDR3. Here the CDR3 DNA reads TGTGCCAGCAGCTCCTCCGACGGTTTCTACGAGCAGTACTTC. This codes for CASSSSDGFYEQYF.

This clonotype was picked up many times. J is TRBJ2-5 and V is TRBV5-8; tentative D call: TRBD2 (6 bases). The length of the CDR3 is 14 residues. Trimming removed 4 bases from V and 5 bases from J, with 15 bases in between. Germline loops: CDR1 SGHTS, CDR2 YDEGEE. CDR3 sequence reads: CASSLTSPSETQYF. CDR3 nucleotide sequence: TGTGCCAGCAGCCTGACTAGTCCTTCGGAGACCCAGTACTTC.